This entry describes one T cell receptor beta chain. The CDR3 is 15 amino acids. Germline V lookup: CDR1 SQVTM, CDR2 ANQGSEA. The trim removed 7 bases at V and 8 bases at J, leaving 13 bases unmatched. The data were obtained in a study of shared clonotypes between healthy human individuals. In the naive CD8 group, cells lacked CD45RO and were positively selected for CCR7, so terminally differentiated effector memory CD45RA+ cells were left out. Here immunoSEQ multiplex PCR was the method, and the copy in TCRdb shows in-frame clones only, minus some. The data show more than 2 million clones, around 93% seen once.

This receptor was taken from a man aged 18 to 29 in good health. Some clones in this sample may be carry-over from other donors' samples. Sequenced material: naive CD8+ T cells from PBMCs. The V call is TRBV29-1, the J call TRBJ2-1, with 11 positions matching TRBD2. CDR3 region: CSAQSQLAGADEQFF. CDR3 nucleotides: TGCAGCGCCCAATCCCAACTAGCGGGAGCGGATGAGCAGTTCTTC.